A single sample is the source of the 25 T cell receptor beta chains below, sequenced in a study of blood T cell repertoires in COVID-19. TCRdb's table, derived via immunoSEQ multiplex PCR, lists solely in-frame clones and lacks some. The sample has around 250,000 clones, about nine tenths seen once; the top ten hold about 4%. Sequenced sample: PBMCs or T cells enriched from blood (not recorded which). These receptor sequences come from a woman aged 25 to 39 with acute COVID-19.

The chain links TRBV2 to TRBJ2-7; D possibly corresponds to TRBD1 (6 bases). The germline V gene encodes CDR1 SNHLY and CDR2 FYNNEI. This CDR3 spans 16 amino acids. Between the trimmed V and J ends, which lost 8 bases and 3 bases, there was a span of 23 bases. In nucleotides, the CDR3 is TGTGCCAGCTCCGCTCTCTTGGGGGCTTCCTTCTACGAGCAGTACTTC. This encodes CASSALLGASFYEQYF.

This chain connects TRBV27 to TRBJ2-1; D gene unclear. The germline CDR1 and CDR2 sequences are MNHEY and SMNVEV (reference sequence). V dropped 2 bases and J dropped 6 bases, with 20 bases sitting between them. This CDR3 spans 17 amino acids. CDR3 DNA sequence: TGTGCCAGCAGTTTAATCCATGGTGACTCGAGGCTCAATGAGCAGTTCTTC. Translating gives CASSLIHGDSRLNEQFF.

This clone was seen a single time. J is TRBJ1-2 and V is TRBV6-5; D remains unclear. The V end was cut by 5 bases, the J end by 8 bases, with 12 bases between. CDR1 MNHEY and CDR2 SVGAGI come from the germline V gene. There are 12 residues in the CDR3. The CDR3 loop reads CASSPLIKGYTF. The DNA of the CDR3 is TGTGCCAGCAGTCCCCTAATAAAAGGCTACACCTTC.

The rearrangement links TRBV5-3 to TRBJ2-2; the match to TRBD1 covers 12 bases. Being an ORF, TRBV5-3 has a function that is uncertain. The CDR3 is made up of 19 amino acids. With V trimmed by 4 bases and J by 2 bases, 12 bases remained unmatched. The CDR3 sequence: CARSDAGTGGFNNTGELFF. CDR3 DNA: TGTGCCAGAAGCGACGCGGGGACAGGGGGCTTCAATAACACCGGGGAGCTGTTTTTT.

This clone was seen a single time. The chain carries TRBV7-9 and TRBJ2-1, with D possibly matching TRBD2 (5 bases). Deletions cut 6 bases from V and 7 bases from J, with 13 bases between. The CDR3 length is 13 residues. Germline V gives CDR1 SEHNR, CDR2 FQNEAQ (reference sequence). The DNA for the CDR3 is TGTGCCAGCAGATCGGGGTGGGCTAATGAGCAGTTCTTC. It codes for CASRSGWANEQFF. The variable domain in full, with the rest retrieved from reference TRBV7-9 and TRBJ2-1, is DTGVSQNPRHKITKRGQNVTFRCDPISEHNRLYWYRQTLGQGPEFLTYFQNEAQLEKSRLLSDRFSAERPKGSFSTLEIQRTEQGDSAMYLCASRSGWANEQFFGPGTRLTVL.

This clone was seen just once. CDR3 nucleotides: TGTGCCAGCAGCTTGGGGACTAGCGGGTACTACGAGCAGTACTTC. It translates to CASSLGTSGYYEQYF. This sequence joins TRBV5-4 and TRBJ2-7; TRBD2 matches at 11 bases. Per germline, CDR1 SGHNT and CDR2 YYREEE (reference sequence). The trim removed 0 bases at V and 3 bases at J, leaving 2 bases unmatched. The CDR3 extends over 15 amino acids.

The V call is TRBV21-1, the J call TRBJ1-6. TRBV21-1 is an annotated pseudogene. CDR3 length: 17 amino acids. The CDR3 loop is CASSKGREILYNSPLHF. The CDR3 DNA reads as TGTGCCAGCAGCAAAGGGAGGGAAATACTCTATAATTCACCCCTCCACTTT.

The V call is TRBV27, the J call TRBJ1-5, with 9 bases that match TRBD1. V gave up 7 bases and J gave up 3 bases; unmatched junction bases: 7. This CDR3 has 15 residues. Germline V gene sequence: CDR1 MNHEY, CDR2 SMNVEV (reference sequence). CDR3 in amino acids: CASTPTGGFNQPQHF. CDR3 nucleotides: TGTGCCAGCACACCGACAGGGGGGTTCAATCAGCCCCAGCATTTT.

This clone was observed once. J is TRBJ2-3 and V is TRBV5-4; 10 positions match TRBD2. J lost 2 bases, V lost 4 bases, and 7 bases had no gene match. This CDR3 has 16 residues. Germline CDR1 reads SGHNT; CDR2 reads YYREEE (reference sequence). The CDR3 reads CASSAWLAGDTDTQYF. In DNA form, the CDR3 reads TGTGCCAGCAGCGCGTGGCTAGCGGGGGACACAGATACGCAGTATTTT.

The chain couples TRBV4-2 to TRBJ1-3, with D tentatively TRBD1 (6 bases). CDR3 length: 18 residues. V was cut by 2 bases and J by 1 base, with 18 bases left in between. CDR1 is LGHNA and CDR2 is YNFKEQ in the germline V gene. CDR3 region: CASSQLPSDSHSGNTIYF. The CDR3 DNA is TGTGCCAGCAGCCAACTTCCCTCGGACAGTCATTCTGGAAACACCATATATTTT.

The chain recombines TRBV24-1 with TRBJ2-1; 12 bases map to TRBD2. Germline CDR1 reads KGHDR; CDR2 reads SFDVKD. The CDR3 is 14 residues long. V gave up 7 bases and J gave up 7 bases; unmatched junction bases: 4. DNA for the CDR3: TGTGCCACCAGCCTAGCGGGAGGGCCTAATGAGCAGTTCTTC. Residues: CATSLAGGPNEQFF.

The chain uses TRBV19 and TRBJ1-5, with D hard to call. The germline V gene encodes CDR1 LNHDA and CDR2 SQIVND (reference sequence). Trimming stripped 3 bases from V and 0 bases from J, with 9 bases between. The CDR3 spans 15 residues. The CDR3 DNA follows: TGTGCCAGTAGTATCTGGGGAGATAGCAATCAGCCCCAGCATTTT. Translated: CASSIWGDSNQPQHF.

The rearrangement joins TRBV28 to TRBJ1-4; D gene ambiguous. Looked up from germline, CDR1 is MDHEN and CDR2 is SYDVKM. There are 17 residues in the CDR3. V lost 4 bases, J lost 7 bases, and 22 bases lay in between. CDR3 DNA sequence: TGTGCCAGCAGTTCCCCCTTCCGAGGGCGGATTAGTGAAAAACTGTTTTTT. This translates into CASSSPFRGRISEKLFF.

CDR3 region: CASSLWDSNEKLFF. The DNA of the CDR3 is TGTGCCAGCAGCTTATGGGACTCTAATGAAAAACTGTTTTTT. J is TRBJ1-4 and V is TRBV7-8; a possible D gene is TRBD1 (5 bases). Germline CDR1 and CDR2: SGHVS and FQNEAQ. Trimming pared 2 bases from V and 3 bases from J, leaving 7 bases between. CDR3 size: 14 residues.

This clone turned up a few times. The CDR3: CASSYPPSWPAEAFF. CDR3 nucleotides: TGTGCCAGCAGTTACCCCCCTAGCTGGCCCGCTGAAGCTTTCTTT. This chain joins TRBV6-2 or TRBV6-3 and TRBJ1-1; D is unresolved. Germline loops: CDR1 MNHEY, CDR2 SVGEGT. V was clipped by 2 bases and J by 6 bases, with 16 bases between them. The CDR3 covers 15 residues.

V gene TRBV6-1 combines with J gene TRBJ2-3; a weak D match, TRBD1 (5 bases). Germline CDR1 is MNHNS and CDR2 is SASEGT. The CDR3 consists of 16 residues. The V end lost 2 bases, the J end lost 0 bases, and 12 bases lay between the germline ends. CDR3 region: CASSETQAPSTDTQYF. The CDR3 coding sequence is TGTGCCAGCAGTGAAACACAGGCTCCTAGCACAGATACGCAGTATTTT.

The chain links TRBV6-5 to TRBJ2-7; tentatively, D is TRBD1 (6 bases). CDR3 size: 14 residues. The V end lost 6 bases, the J end lost 5 bases, and 17 bases lay between the germline ends. From germline, CDR1 is MNHEY and CDR2 SVGAGI. CDR3 in amino acids: CASSFTGFRDEQYF. The CDR3, as DNA: TGTGCCAGCAGCTTTACAGGGTTCAGGGACGAGCAGTACTTC.

The chain uses TRBV2 and TRBJ2-7; TRBD1 matches 7 bases. V gave up 7 bases and J gave up 2 bases; unmatched junction bases: 8. The CDR3 consists of 14 residues. Germline V lookup: CDR1 SNHLY, CDR2 FYNNEI. The DNA for the CDR3 is TGTGCCAGCACGATGGGGGACAGCACCTACGAGCAGTACTTC. Protein: CASTMGDSTYEQYF.

The chain links TRBV27 to TRBJ1-3; D ambiguous. Trimming shortened V by 10 bases and J by 3 bases, and 10 bases separated the two germline ends. Germline CDR1 and CDR2: MNHEY and SMNVEV (reference sequence). The CDR3 is 12 amino acids. CDR3 bases: TGTGCCACTTCGCGGGGTGGAAACACCATATATTTT. Its translation is CATSRGGNTIYF.

This chain links TRBV6-2 or TRBV6-3 with TRBJ1-2, with D perhaps TRBD1 (5 bases). V lost 2 bases to trimming and J lost 2 bases, with 9 bases between them. Germline loops: CDR1 MNHEY, CDR2 SVGEGT. This CDR3 contains 14 residues. As DNA, the CDR3 is TGTGCCAGCAGTTACGGGGCAGGGAACTATGGCTACACCTTC. This codes for CASSYGAGNYGYTF.

This sequence joins TRBV13 and TRBJ2-7, with a possible D match to TRBD2 (6 bases). Between the trimmed V and J ends, which lost 0 bases and 2 bases, there was a span of 14 bases. This CDR3 is 16 amino acids long. The germline V gene encodes CDR1 PRHDT and CDR2 FYEKMQ (reference sequence). CDR3 loop: CASSLGGGTTTYEQYF. The DNA of the CDR3 is TGTGCCAGCAGCTTAGGGGGAGGCACTACGACCTACGAGCAGTACTTC.

The chain has TRBV7-2 and TRBJ2-1; 7 bases fit TRBD2. Trimming removed 3 bases from V and 6 bases from J; junction bases left unmatched: 8. The CDR3 has 15 residues. CDR1 and CDR2 (germline): SGHTA, FQGNSA. CDR3 nucleotide sequence: TGTGCCAGCAGCTTGAGGGCGGGAGAGGTCAATGAGCAGTTCTTC. It specifies CASSLRAGEVNEQFF.

The chain uses TRBV19 and TRBJ2-7; TRBD2 matches 11 bases. V was clipped by 3 bases and J by 4 bases; unmatched bases: 5. CDR3 size: 15 residues. The germline V gene encodes CDR1 LNHDA and CDR2 SQIVND (reference sequence). CDR3 residues: CASSMYLAGGYEQYF. The CDR3 nucleotides read TGTGCCAGTAGTATGTACCTAGCGGGAGGTTACGAGCAGTACTTC. The complete variable domain, with remaining parts taken from reference TRBV19 and TRBJ2-7, reads DGGITQSPKYLFRKEGQNVTLSCEQNLNHDAMYWYRQDPGQGLRLIYYSQIVNDFQKGDIAEGYSVSREKKESFPLTVTSAQKNPTAFYLCASSMYLAGGYEQYFGPGTRLTVT.

The chain links TRBV7-9 to TRBJ1-5, with unresolved D. The CDR3 is 16 amino acids. V shed 3 bases and J shed 0 bases, with 12 bases lying between them. Looked up from germline, CDR1 is SEHNR and CDR2 is FQNEAQ (reference sequence). CDR3 sequence reads: CASSLGGPYSNQPQHF. The CDR3 region has the DNA TGTGCCAGCAGCTTGGGCGGGCCATATAGCAATCAGCCCCAGCATTTT. Filled out from reference TRBV7-9 and TRBJ1-5, the complete variable domain reads DTGVSQNPRHKITKRGQNVTFRCDPISEHNRLYWYRQTLGQGPEFLTYFQNEAQLEKSRLLSDRFSAERPKGSFSTLEIQRTEQGDSAMYLCASSLGGPYSNQPQHFGDGTRLSIL.

This chain uses TRBV7-3 with TRBJ2-5; perhaps TRBD2 as D (5 bases). Between the trimmed V and J ends, which lost 5 bases and 7 bases, there was a span of 14 bases. Germline assignment: CDR1 SGHTA and CDR2 FQGTGA. This CDR3 region has 13 residues. The CDR3 sequence is CASSPNPGGTQYF. CDR3 nucleotides: TGTGCCAGCAGCCCGAACCCTGGAGGGACCCAGTACTTC.